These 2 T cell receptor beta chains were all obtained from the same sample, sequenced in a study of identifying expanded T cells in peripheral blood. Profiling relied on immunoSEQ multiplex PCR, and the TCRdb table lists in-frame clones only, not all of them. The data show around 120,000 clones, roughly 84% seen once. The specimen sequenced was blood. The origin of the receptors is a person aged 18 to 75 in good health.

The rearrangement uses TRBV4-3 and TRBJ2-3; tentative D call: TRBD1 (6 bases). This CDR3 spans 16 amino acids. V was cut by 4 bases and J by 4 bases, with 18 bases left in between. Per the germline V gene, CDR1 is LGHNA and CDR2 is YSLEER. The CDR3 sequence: CASSLTTQGPADTQYF. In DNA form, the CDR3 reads TGCGCCAGCAGCCTTACCACCCAGGGGCCTGCAGATACGCAGTATTTT.

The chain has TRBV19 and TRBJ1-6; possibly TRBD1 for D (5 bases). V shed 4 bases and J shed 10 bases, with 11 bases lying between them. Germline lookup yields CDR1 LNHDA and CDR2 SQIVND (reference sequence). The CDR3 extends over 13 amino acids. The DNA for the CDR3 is TGTGCCAGTAGTACCTCGGGGGTATCACCCCTCCACTTT. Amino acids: CASSTSGVSPLHF.